The rows below give T cell receptor beta chains drawn from one sample of a study of T cell responses to AZD1222 COVID-19 vaccine. Clones were read by immunoSEQ multiplex PCR, and TCRdb kept only the in-frame ones, dropping some. The table lists 110,000 or so clones, approximately 91% of them singletons, with 4% to 5% in the top ten. The sequencing used peripheral blood, collected on day 0 of AZD1222 vaccination. The receptors were gathered from an adult in good health. The CDR3 runs from the conserved cysteine through the conserved F or W. Fields, in order: D gene, J gene, V gene, clone size, CDR3 DNA, CDR3 protein. The D gene is left open where the match is weak. Clone size is shown for a subset of rows, as once, few, many or a class of expanded clone.

>-|TRBJ1-1|TRBV4-1|-
TGCGCCAGCAGCCAAGACCGGGGGATCTTACCTGAAGCTTTCTTT
CASSQDRGILPEAFF
>-|TRBJ1-1|TRBV2|-
TGTGCCAGCAGTGAATTCAGGGAAGCTTTCTTT
CASSEFREAFF
>-|TRBJ1-2|TRBV3-1/TRBV3-2|-
TGTGCCAGCAGCCAGGGACTAGTTCGATCTAGCTACACCTTC
CASSQGLVRSSYTF
>-|TRBJ2-7|TRBV12-3/TRBV12-4|-
TGTGCCAGCAGTTTATCGGCTCGGGACGAGCAGTACTTC
CASSLSARDEQYF
>-|TRBJ1-1|TRBV6-2/TRBV6-3|-
TGTGCCAGCAGTTACGTGAACACTGAAGCTTTCTTT
CASSYVNTEAFF
>-|TRBJ1-3|TRBV6-5|-
TGTGCCAGCAGTTACTCAAGTCCGGGGTCTGGAAACACCATATATTTT
CASSYSSPGSGNTIYF
>TRBD1|TRBJ1-4|TRBV18|-
TGTGCCAGCTCACCGACAGGGGGGCTTGCAACTAATGAAAAACTGTTTTTT
CASSPTGGLATNEKLFF
>-|TRBJ2-7|TRBV6-5|-
TGTGCCAGCACCTCAGGACTGTCGGGCGAGCAGTACTTC
CASTSGLSGEQYF
>-|TRBJ1-1|TRBV7-3|-
TGTGCCAGCAGCTTAACGTCGGAAAGAGTTCGGAACACTGAAGCTTTCTTT
CASSLTSERVRNTEAFF
>-|TRBJ1-1|TRBV7-9|-
TGTGCCAGCAGCTTAATCTCGACAGGGAACACTGAAGCTTTCTTT
CASSLISTGNTEAFF
>-|TRBJ1-1|TRBV9|-
TGTGCCAGCAGCGTAGAGGCGGGGAGGGCTGAAGCTTTCTTT
CASSVEAGRAEAFF
>-|TRBJ2-7|TRBV5-6|-
TGTGCCAGCAGGACTGACAGGTTACACGAGCAGTACTTC
CASRTDRLHEQYF
>-|TRBJ2-7|TRBV5-1|-
TGCGCCAGCAGTTCGACAAGGATCTCCTACGAGCAGTACTTC
CASSSTRISYEQYF
>-|TRBJ2-5|TRBV30|-
TGTGCCTGGAGTGAGGGCAGGGGGGGAGAGACCCAGTACTTC
CAWSEGRGGETQYF
>-|TRBJ1-2|TRBV14|-
TGTGCCAGCAGCCAAGGCACAGCGGCTAACTATGGCTACACCTTC
CASSQGTAANYGYTF
>-|TRBJ1-2|TRBV28|-
TGTGCCAGCAGTCCCAGGACAGCATCTAACTATGGCTACACCTTC
CASSPRTASNYGYTF
>-|TRBJ1-1|TRBV30|-
TGTGCCTGGAGTGTACGTCGAGGGGTCACTGAAGCTTTCTTT
CAWSVRRGVTEAFF
>-|TRBJ2-2|TRBV3-1/TRBV3-2|few
TGTGCCAGCAGCCTGATTCACGGGGGTTGGGGGGAGCTGTTTTTT
CASSLIHGGWGELFF
>-|TRBJ2-7|TRBV28|-
TGTGCCAGCACCTCTCAGGGAGACTACGAGCAGTACTTC
CASTSQGDYEQYF
>TRBD2|TRBJ2-3|TRBV19|-
TGTGCCAGTAGTATGCCTCGCGGGGGGGTCACAGATACGCAGTATTTT
CASSMPRGGVTDTQYF
>TRBD1|TRBJ1-5|TRBV6-2/TRBV6-3|-
TGTGCCAGCAGTTACTCAAGACAGGGGGCTCAGCCCCAGCATTTT
CASSYSRQGAQPQHF
>-|TRBJ1-2|TRBV18|-
TGTGCCAGCTCACCAGGGCAGAACTATGGCTACACCTTC
CASSPGQNYGYTF
>-|TRBJ2-1|TRBV3-1/TRBV3-2|-
TGTGCCAGCAGCCCCCCCCGGCGGGTTGGGCAGTTCTTC
CASSPPRRVGQFF
>TRBD1|TRBJ1-1|TRBV2|-
TGTGCCAGCAGTCCAAGGACAGGTATGAACACTGAAGCTTTCTTT
CASSPRTGMNTEAFF
>-|TRBJ2-3|TRBV7-2|-
TGTGCCAGCAGCTACTTGGAGCTATGGTGGTCAGATACGCAGTATTTT
CASSYLELWWSDTQYF
>-|TRBJ2-3|TRBV12-5|once
TGTGCTAGTGGTCCACGCGACAGGACTAGCACAGATACGCAGTATTTT
CASGPRDRTSTDTQYF
>-|TRBJ1-2|TRBV6-2/TRBV6-3|-
TGTGCCAGCAGTTACGGACAGTCGGATGGCTACACCTTC
CASSYGQSDGYTF
>TRBD2|TRBJ2-7|TRBV29-1|-
TGCAGCGTTGTGAGTCAGGGACTATTCTACGAGCAGTACTTC
CSVVSQGLFYEQYF
>TRBD1|TRBJ1-2|TRBV9|-
TGTGCCAGCAGCGTAGTAGGGGGCGCGGGCTATGGCTACACCTTC
CASSVVGGAGYGYTF
>-|TRBJ2-7|TRBV5-1|-
TGCGCCAGCAGCTTGGGACAGCGTTACGAGCAGTACTTC
CASSLGQRYEQYF